The 28 T cell receptor beta chains presented below share a single source sample, sequenced in a study of cytomegalovirus exposure and HLA in healthy donors (dated 2017 in TCRdb). The library was obtained by the immunoSEQ multiplex PCR assay. TCRdb stores this immuneACCESS table with in-frame sequences only. Part of the clones is absent; in the studies checked, under half of the shortfall reflects unresolved V genes, and no reason is known for the rest. The table for this sample lists about 280,000 clones; 65% to 90% of them were counted only once. The ten largest account for around 1% of the sample. Sequencing was done on a sample of PBMCs. These receptors all come from a woman aged 18-29 years in good health and CMV-seronegative.

The CDR3 DNA reads as TGTGCCAGCGGGACAGTAAAAGAACTCCCTGGAAACACCATATATTTT. It encodes CASGTVKELPGNTIYF. The chain has TRBV28 and TRBJ1-3; the match to TRBD1 covers 7 bases. Germline V CDR1 and CDR2: MDHEN, SYDVKM. The CDR3 has 16 amino acids. Germline trimming cut 8 bases from V and 2 bases from J; bases unmatched to any gene: 12.

The V gene is TRBV21-1, the J gene TRBJ2-7; the listed D gene, TRBD2, was not tested against the DNA. TRBV21-1 is described as a pseudogene. This CDR3 has 10 amino acids. The chain's CDR3 is CASSTYGQYF. CDR3 sequence (DNA): TGTGCCAGCAGCACCTATGGGCAGTACTTC.

J is TRBJ2-5 and V is TRBV5-1, with D possibly matching TRBD2 (7 bases). The CDR3 spans 15 residues. Trimming pared 1 base from V and 1 base from J, leaving 11 bases between. CDR1 and CDR2 from the germline V gene are SGHRS and YFSETQ. DNA for the CDR3: TGCGCCAGCAGCTTGCGGGGGGCTAGCCAAGAGACCCAGTACTTC. Its protein product is CASSLRGASQETQYF.

This clone appeared a single time. The chain couples TRBV29-1 to TRBJ2-1; TRBD1 matches 8 bases. The V gene's germline CDR1 is SQVTM and CDR2 ANQGSEA. Unmatched junction bases numbered 0, after V lost 6 bases and J lost 5 bases. The CDR3 contains 11 residues. The CDR3 protein is CSVDRDNEQFF. In DNA, the CDR3 is TGCAGCGTGGACAGGGACAATGAGCAGTTCTTC.

This chain joins TRBV9 and TRBJ2-5; 16 bases are shared with TRBD2. The germline gives CDR1 SGDLS, CDR2 YYNGEE. CDR3 length: 16 residues. V dropped 3 bases and J dropped 5; count of bases not matched to a gene: 4. CDR3 in DNA: TGTGCCAGCAGCGCGGGACTAGCGGGGGGGCTGGAGACCCAGTACTTC. This codes for CASSAGLAGGLETQYF.

The genes are TRBV5-1 and TRBJ2-1; the D is unclear. Trimming cost V 4 bases and J 0 bases, with 14 bases left between them. The CDR3 is made up of 16 amino acids. Germline loops: CDR1 SGHRS, CDR2 YFSETQ. The CDR3 nucleotides are TGCGCCAGCAGCCCCCTTCCCCAGGACTCCTACAATGAGCAGTTCTTC. This codes for CASSPLPQDSYNEQFF.

The V and J genes are TRBV30 and TRBJ2-3; 10 nucleotides match TRBD2. Germline assignment: CDR1 GTSNPN and CDR2 SVGIG (reference sequence). The V and J ends lost 0 bases and 1 base, in that order; junction bases with no gene match: 1. The CDR3 sequence is 15 residues long. The CDR3 nucleotides read TGTGCCTGGAGTGTAGGGACTAGCGGCACAGATACGCAGTATTTT. It translates to CAWSVGTSGTDTQYF.

This chain uses TRBV19 with TRBJ2-2; possible D gene TRBD2, 5 bases. The V gene lost 5 bases and the J gene lost 4 bases, with 17 bases spanning the gap. Germline CDR1 reads LNHDA; CDR2 reads SQIVND (reference sequence). This CDR3 is built from 16 residues. CDR3 bases: TGTGCCAGTAGTGAATTGGACTGGGCGGCCACCGGGGAGCTGTTTTTT. Residues: CASSELDWAATGELFF.

The chain combines TRBV4-1 with TRBJ1-2, with 9 bases identical to TRBD1. Germline CDR1 and CDR2: MGHRA and YSYEKL. V gave up 5 bases and J gave up 7 bases; unmatched junction bases: 8. CDR3 length equals 14 residues. The CDR3 loop reads CASSSGQGMSGYTF. The CDR3 nucleotides are TGCGCCAGCAGCTCAGGACAGGGGATGAGTGGCTACACCTTC.

The chain couples TRBV11-3 to TRBJ2-7; 8 bases agree with TRBD1. The CDR3 runs to 15 residues. CDR1 is SGHNT and CDR2 is YENEEA in the germline V gene. J was trimmed by 7 bases and V by 3 bases; bases with no gene match: 11. CDR3 in DNA: TGTGCCAGCAGCTTGTCCGGGACAGGTACGGGGGAGCAGTACTTC. It codes for CASSLSGTGTGEQYF.

The genes are TRBV6-4 and TRBJ1-5; 7 positions agree with TRBD1. J was trimmed by 2 bases and V by 6 bases; bases with no gene match: 7. Germline V gives CDR1 MRHNA, CDR2 SNTAGT. The CDR3 runs to 15 residues. CDR3 loop: CASSERQGGNQPQHF. The CDR3, as DNA: TGTGCCAGCAGCGAAAGACAGGGAGGCAATCAGCCCCAGCATTTT.

V is TRBV27 and J is TRBJ1-2; 11 bases fit TRBD1. The CDR3 is 14 residues long. Germline V CDR1 and CDR2: MNHEY, SMNVEV (reference sequence). The V and J ends lost 6 bases and 5 bases, in that order; junction bases with no gene match: 5. CDR3 protein: CASRGQGGIYGYTF. In nucleotides, the CDR3 is TGTGCCAGCAGGGGACAGGGGGGTATATATGGCTACACCTTC.

The chain recombines TRBV7-6 with TRBJ2-2; TRBD2 aligns across 7 bases. Germline lookup yields CDR1 SGHVS and CDR2 FNYEAQ. After removal of 3 bases from V and 5 bases from J, the junction contained 6 bases not matched to a gene. The CDR3 runs to 15 residues. The CDR3 nucleotides are TGTGCCAGCAGCTTGCGGGAGTCAGGAACCGGGGAGCTGTTTTTT. It codes for CASSLRESGTGELFF.

The rearrangement links TRBV30 to TRBJ1-3; 7 bases agree with TRBD1. The junction had 2 bases not matched to a gene; V was cut back by 3 bases and J by 6 bases. Germline lookup yields CDR1 GTSNPN and CDR2 SVGIG (reference sequence). The CDR3 loop spans 12 amino acids. CDR3 amino acids: CAWRTGQNTIYF. In nucleotides, the CDR3 is TGTGCCTGGAGGACAGGGCAAAACACCATATATTTT.

This chain joins TRBV7-2 and TRBJ1-1; the D gene is possibly TRBD1 (6 bases). V gave up 5 bases and J gave up 5 bases, with 12 bases separating them. The CDR3 has 13 residues. From germline, CDR1 is SGHTA and CDR2 FQGNSA. The CDR3: CASSPQGITEAFF. CDR3 nucleotides: TGTGCCAGCAGCCCACAGGGTATAACTGAAGCTTTCTTT.

The V gene is TRBV7-2, the J gene TRBJ1-2, with D possibly matching TRBD1 (6 bases). CDR3 size: 17 residues. Trimming left V 5 bases short and J 0 bases short, with 19 bases between. Germline lookup yields CDR1 SGHTA and CDR2 FQGNSA. The chain's CDR3 is CASSPLRGRTTNYGYTF. DNA for the CDR3: TGTGCCAGCAGCCCCCTCAGGGGCCGTACTACTAACTATGGCTACACCTTC.

The chain combines TRBV11-2 with TRBJ2-4; 8 bases are a match to TRBD1. The CDR3 runs to 14 residues. Trimming took 5 bases from V and 8 from J; bases not matched to a gene: 8. Per germline, CDR1 SGHAT and CDR2 FQNNGV. Written as DNA, the CDR3 is TGTGCCAGCAGCCCCGGACAGGGCTGGGACATTCAGTACTTC. It encodes CASSPGQGWDIQYF.

CDR3 amino acids: CASSRRLAQETQYF. In DNA, the CDR3 is TGTGCCAGCAGCCGCCGACTAGCGCAAGAGACCCAGTACTTC. The chain employs TRBV14 and TRBJ2-5, with 8 bases that match TRBD2. This CDR3 has 14 residues. V shed 4 bases and J 2 bases; nucleotides not matched to a gene: 3. CDR1 SGHDN and CDR2 FVKESK come from the germline V gene.

The chain uses TRBV28 and TRBJ1-5, with 7 bases lining up with TRBD1. V lost 1 base to trimming and J lost 3 bases; unmatched junction nucleotides: 3. Germline CDR1 reads MDHEN; CDR2 reads SYDVKM. This CDR3 comprises 15 residues. The CDR3 DNA sequence: TGTGCCAGCAGTTTATCCGGGACAGCCAATCAGCCCCAGCATTTT. This sequence encodes CASSLSGTANQPQHF.

This chain connects TRBV6-4 to TRBJ1-4; D is undetermined. V lost 3 bases to trimming and J lost 0 bases, with 5 bases between them. Germline CDR1 and CDR2: MRHNA and SNTAGT. The CDR3 length is 14 residues. CDR3 DNA: TGTGCCAGCAGTGAAACGGCAACTAATGAAAAACTGTTTTTT. It is translated as CASSETATNEKLFF.

V and J are TRBV4-1 and TRBJ2-7; D might be TRBD2 (5 bases). V was pared by 0 bases and J by 0 bases, with 9 bases between. The CDR3 runs 15 residues. Germline-derived CDR1 and CDR2 are MGHRA and YSYEKL. The CDR3: CASSQEGGFSYEQYF. The CDR3 DNA sequence: TGCGCCAGCAGCCAAGAAGGCGGGTTCTCCTACGAGCAGTACTTC.

The genes are TRBV5-1 and TRBJ2-7; 8 nucleotides align to TRBD1. Germline V lookup: CDR1 SGHRS, CDR2 YFSETQ. The ends lost 0 bases at V and 5 bases at J; junction bases unmatched: 10. The CDR3 spans 16 residues. CDR3 nucleotide sequence: TGCGCCAGCAGCTTGGCCGCCAGGGGGCGACAGGACGAGCAGTACTTC. Translation: CASSLAARGRQDEQYF.

The V gene is TRBV5-6, the J gene TRBJ1-4, with 7 nucleotides matching TRBD1. V lost 0 bases to trimming and J lost 13 bases; unmatched junction nucleotides: 9. In germline, CDR1 is SGHDT, CDR2 YYEEEE. The CDR3 covers 14 residues. The CDR3, as DNA: TGTGCCAGCAGCTTGGGGGGACAGTTTCTAAGACTGTTTTTT. This translates into CASSLGGQFLRLFF.

This chain uses TRBV4-3 with TRBJ2-3; TRBD2 matches at 14 bases. CDR3 length: 16 residues. CDR1 LGHNA and CDR2 YSLEER come from the germline V gene. V was clipped by 4 bases and J by 0 bases; unmatched bases: 0. DNA of the CDR3: TGCGCCAGCAGCCGGACTAGCGGGGGGAGCACAGATACGCAGTATTTT. It translates to CASSRTSGGSTDTQYF.

This clone has a single count. V usage is TRBV5-1 and J usage is TRBJ1-2; no definite D call. CDR3 length: 16 amino acids. Germline V lookup: CDR1 SGHRS, CDR2 YFSETQ. The V end lost 4 bases, the J end lost 5 bases, and 21 bases lay between the germline ends. The CDR3 loop is CASSPDGGSWSYGYTF. The CDR3 DNA reads as TGCGCCAGCAGCCCTGACGGAGGGTCATGGTCTTATGGCTACACCTTC.

The CDR3 loop is CASRAGKEGYTF. The CDR3 DNA sequence: TGTGCCTCCAGGGCGGGGAAGGAAGGCTACACCTTC. The chain carries TRBV10-3 and TRBJ1-2, with TRBD1 as a possible D gene (5 bases). Germline V gene lookup returns CDR1 ENHRY and CDR2 SYGVKD. V gave up 11 bases and J gave up 8 bases, with 18 bases separating them. The CDR3 is 12 amino acids.

V usage is TRBV10-3 and J usage is TRBJ2-5; perhaps TRBD1 as D (5 bases). Trimming cost V 0 bases and J 7 bases, with 6 bases left between them. CDR1 and CDR2 from the germline V gene are ENHRY and SYGVKD. CDR3 size: 12 residues. The CDR3 coding sequence is TGTGCCATCAGTGAGTCACAGGCGACCCAGTACTTC. It encodes CAISESQATQYF.

The chain employs TRBV9 and TRBJ1-2; 10 nucleotides align to TRBD1. Germline-derived CDR1 and CDR2 are SGDLS and YYNGEE. This CDR3 spans 16 amino acids. With 0 bases clipped from V and 6 bases from J, the junction kept 8 bases outside the gene matches. This CDR3 is CASSVGGTGDRNGYTF. Here the CDR3 DNA reads TGTGCCAGCAGCGTAGGGGGGACAGGGGATAGGAATGGCTACACCTTC.